This T cell receptor (beta chain) was recorded in a study of post-analysis software for immune sequencing data. General study findings and limits: For normalized Chao1 diversity, multiple sclerosis patients scored significantly lower than controls did. In patients, about five TRBV segments were more frequent than in controls, with TRBV5-6, TRBV5-1 and TRBV20-1 among them.

The CDR3 is 15 residues long. Trimming shortened V by 2 bases and J by 0 bases, and 8 bases separated the two germline ends. CDR1 is DFQATT, CDR2 SNEGSKA, per germline (reference sequence). For this clonotype: The antigen remains undetermined.

Each TCR beta cDNA library carried unique molecular identifiers. TCRdb recomputed calls from the PCR reads with MiXCR, one row per CDR3 protein. Of about 540,000 distinct CDR3 sequences in the sample, 30% to 40% were seen once. The gene calls are TRBV20-1 and TRBJ1-6; D is undetermined. This clonotype was sampled from a girl aged 2 to 17 with multiple sclerosis. Sequenced sample: blood. The CDR3, as DNA: TGCAGTGCTAGATGGCAGAGCTCCTATAATTCACCCCTCCACTTT. It translates to CSARWQSSYNSPLHF.